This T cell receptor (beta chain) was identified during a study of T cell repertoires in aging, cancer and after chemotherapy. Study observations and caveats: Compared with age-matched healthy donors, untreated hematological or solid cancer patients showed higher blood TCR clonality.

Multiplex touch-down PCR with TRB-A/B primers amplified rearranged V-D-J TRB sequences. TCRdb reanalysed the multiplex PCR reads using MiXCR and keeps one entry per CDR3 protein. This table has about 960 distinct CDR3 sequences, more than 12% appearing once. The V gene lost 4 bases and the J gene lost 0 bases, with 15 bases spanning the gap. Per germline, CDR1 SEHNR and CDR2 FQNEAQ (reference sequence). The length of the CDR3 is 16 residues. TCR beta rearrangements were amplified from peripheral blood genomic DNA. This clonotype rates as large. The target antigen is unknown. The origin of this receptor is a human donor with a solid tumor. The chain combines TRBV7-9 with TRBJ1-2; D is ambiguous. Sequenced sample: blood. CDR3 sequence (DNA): TGTGCCAGCAGCTCCCCCCCCCATATGGCTAACTATGGCTACACCTTC. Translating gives CASSSPPHMANYGYTF.